This TCR beta chain is from a study of T-cell reconstitution after alpha-beta-depleted transplantation in children. This clonotype has just a few counts. The TCRbeta library incorporated unique molecular identifiers. TCRdb independently ran MiXCR on the PCR reads; one entry per CDR3 protein. Among about 500,000 distinct CDR3 sequences listed, 32% were seen once. Germline CDR1 SQVTM, CDR2 ANQGSEA. The J segment lost 7 bases and the V segment lost 5 bases, leaving 5 bases of the junction unmatched. The CDR3 totals 13 residues. The V and J genes are TRBV29-1 and TRBJ2-2; 9 bases are a match to TRBD1. The sample was PBMCs from the stem cell graft donor, taken from the stem cell graft. This clonotype was obtained from a human donor who donated a stem cell graft to a child with aplastic anemia. The CDR3 region is CSVRDRAVGELFF. In nucleotides, the CDR3 is TGCAGCGTTCGGGACAGGGCGGTCGGGGAGCTGTTTTTT.